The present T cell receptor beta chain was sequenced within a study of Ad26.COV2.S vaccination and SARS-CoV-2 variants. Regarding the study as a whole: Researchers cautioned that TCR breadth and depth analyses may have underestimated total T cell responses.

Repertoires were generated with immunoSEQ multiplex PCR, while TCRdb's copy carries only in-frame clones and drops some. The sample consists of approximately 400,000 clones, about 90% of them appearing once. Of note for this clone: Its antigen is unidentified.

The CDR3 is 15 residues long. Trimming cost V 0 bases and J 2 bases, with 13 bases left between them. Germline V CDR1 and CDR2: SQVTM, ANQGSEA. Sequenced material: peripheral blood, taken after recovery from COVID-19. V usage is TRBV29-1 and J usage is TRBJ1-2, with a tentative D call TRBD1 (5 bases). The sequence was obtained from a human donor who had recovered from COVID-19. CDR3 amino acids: CSVEEGGRENYGYTF. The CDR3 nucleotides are TGCAGCGTTGAAGAAGGTGGCAGGGAAAACTATGGCTACACCTTC.